This T cell receptor (beta chain) was obtained from a study of blood T cell repertoires in COVID-19. Sequencing used immunoSEQ multiplex PCR; TCRdb keeps in-frame clones, though not all of them. Among about 180,000 clones listed, more than 65% were seen once. Trimming removed 5 bases at V and 0 bases at J, with 14 bases between. The germline V gene encodes CDR1 LNHDA and CDR2 SQIVND (reference sequence). The CDR3 contains 16 residues. This clonotype was sampled from a woman aged 60-75 years with COVID-19, enrolled during active disease. Sequencing used peripheral blood. This chain links TRBV19 with TRBJ2-1; D may be TRBD1 (5 bases). CDR3 in DNA: TGTGCCAGTAGTTCCAGACAGCCCTCCTCCTACAATGAGCAGTTCTTC. Its translation: CASSSRQPSSYNEQFF.